This record concerns one TCR beta chain sequence. Its antigen remains unknown. In each case, RNA was isolated and then reverse transcribed into cDNA as the sequencing template. The data were produced by immunoSEQ multiplex PCR, yet TCRdb's version contains in-frame clones alone and is incomplete. The sample contains fewer than 80,000 clones, 55% to 75% of which appear only once. This entry is derived from a study of CD8+ T cells in alopecia areata. Regarding the study as a whole: Higher clonality and more expanded CD8+ clones appeared in lesional than normal scalp.

Trimming pared 3 bases from V and 0 bases from J, leaving 11 bases between. The CDR3 is 15 residues long. Germline V gene sequence: CDR1 GTSNPN, CDR2 SVGIG (reference sequence). This receptor was identified in a human donor with alopecia areata. The material sequenced was CD8+ T cells sorted from blood, taken at week 0. The rearrangement uses TRBV30 and TRBJ2-2, with D perhaps matching TRBD2 (5 bases). The CDR3 loop is CAWRAGETNTGELFF. CDR3 DNA: TGTGCCTGGAGGGCCGGGGAAACGAACACCGGGGAGCTGTTTTTT.